This T cell receptor beta chain was captured by sequencing in a study of blood T cell repertoires in COVID-19. The repertoire was sequenced with immunoSEQ multiplex PCR; TCRdb's copy has only in-frame clones and lacks some. This table has approximately 200,000 clones, roughly 87% appearing once. The source material was PBMCs or T cells enriched from blood (not recorded which). The clonotype was recovered from a man between 25 and 39 years old who had recovered from COVID-19.

This CDR3 reads CASSQMSVRGIGNTIYF. The CDR3 nucleotides read TGCGCCAGCAGCCAAATGTCGGTCAGGGGGATTGGAAACACCATATATTTT. The J gene is TRBJ1-3, the V gene TRBV4-3; TRBD1 agrees at 7 bases. The CDR3 covers 17 residues. The trim removed 2 bases at V and 3 bases at J, leaving 10 bases unmatched. Germline V gene lookup returns CDR1 LGHNA and CDR2 YSLEER.